This T cell receptor beta chain was identified during a study of T cells in localized non-small cell lung cancer. This clone showed up just once. CDR1 is SGHTA and CDR2 is FQGNSA in the germline V gene. V shed 2 bases, J shed 0 bases, and the junction held 9 bases outside the gene matches. The CDR3 has 19 amino acids. Sequencing used immunoSEQ multiplex PCR; TCRdb keeps in-frame clones, though not all of them. Counted here are roughly 19,000 clones, 87% occurring once; the ten biggest clones make up 10% to 15%. This clonotype was sampled from a man aged 40 to 75 with stage II squamous cell lung carcinoma. The chain carries TRBV7-2 and TRBJ2-1; 11 bases are shared with TRBD2. Sample: PBMCs, taken before any cancer treatment. CDR3 DNA: TGTGCCAGCAGCTTATTGGTAGCGGGAGGGTACCGCTCCTACAATGAGCAGTTCTTC. This sequence encodes CASSLLVAGGYRSYNEQFF.